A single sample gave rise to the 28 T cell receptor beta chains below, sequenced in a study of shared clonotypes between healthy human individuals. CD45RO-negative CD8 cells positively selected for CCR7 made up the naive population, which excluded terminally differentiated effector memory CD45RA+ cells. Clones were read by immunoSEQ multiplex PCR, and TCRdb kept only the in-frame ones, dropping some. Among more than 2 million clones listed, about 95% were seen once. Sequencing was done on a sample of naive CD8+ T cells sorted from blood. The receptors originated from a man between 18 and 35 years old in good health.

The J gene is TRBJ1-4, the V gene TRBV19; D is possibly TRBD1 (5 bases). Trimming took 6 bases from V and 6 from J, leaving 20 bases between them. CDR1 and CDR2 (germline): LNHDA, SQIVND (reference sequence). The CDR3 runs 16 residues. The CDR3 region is CASRGEWGSHYEKLFF. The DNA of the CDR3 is TGTGCCAGTAGGGGTGAGTGGGGCAGCCACTATGAAAAACTGTTTTTT.

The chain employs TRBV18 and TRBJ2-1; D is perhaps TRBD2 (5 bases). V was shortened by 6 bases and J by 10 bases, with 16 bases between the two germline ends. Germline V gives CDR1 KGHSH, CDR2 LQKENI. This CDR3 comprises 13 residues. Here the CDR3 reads CASSLDSSGEQFF. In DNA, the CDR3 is TGTGCCAGCTCCCTCGATTCAAGCGGCGAGCAGTTCTTC.

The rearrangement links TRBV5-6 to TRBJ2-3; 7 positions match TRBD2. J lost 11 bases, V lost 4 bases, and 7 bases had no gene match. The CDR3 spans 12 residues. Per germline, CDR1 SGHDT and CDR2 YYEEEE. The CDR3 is CASSRGGPQQYF. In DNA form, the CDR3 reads TGTGCCAGCAGCCGGGGAGGGCCTCAGCAGTATTTT.

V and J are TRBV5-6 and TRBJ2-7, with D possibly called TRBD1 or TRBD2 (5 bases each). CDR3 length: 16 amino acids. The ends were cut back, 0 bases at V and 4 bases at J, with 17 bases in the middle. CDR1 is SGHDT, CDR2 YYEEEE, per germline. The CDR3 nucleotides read TGTGCCAGCAGCTTGGGAACCGGGACCGAGATTTACGAGCAGTACTTC. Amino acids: CASSLGTGTEIYEQYF.

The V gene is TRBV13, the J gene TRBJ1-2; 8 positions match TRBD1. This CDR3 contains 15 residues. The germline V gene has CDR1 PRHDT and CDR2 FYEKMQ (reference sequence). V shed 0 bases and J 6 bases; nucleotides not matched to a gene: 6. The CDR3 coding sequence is TGTGCCAGCAGCTTAGGGGTGACAGGGGTTAATGGCTACACCTTC. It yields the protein CASSLGVTGVNGYTF.

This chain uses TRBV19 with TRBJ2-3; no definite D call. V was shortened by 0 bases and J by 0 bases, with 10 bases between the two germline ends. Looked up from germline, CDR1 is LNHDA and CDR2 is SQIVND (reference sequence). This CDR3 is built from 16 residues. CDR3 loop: CASSIDLEVSTDTQYF. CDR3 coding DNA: TGTGCCAGTAGTATAGATCTCGAGGTTAGCACAGATACGCAGTATTTT.

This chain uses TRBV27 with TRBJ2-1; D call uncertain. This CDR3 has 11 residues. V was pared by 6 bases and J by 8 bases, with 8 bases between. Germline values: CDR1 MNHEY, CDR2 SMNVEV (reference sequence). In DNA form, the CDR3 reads TGTGCCAGCAGCACCGCGGATGAGCAGTTCTTC. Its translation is CASSTADEQFF.

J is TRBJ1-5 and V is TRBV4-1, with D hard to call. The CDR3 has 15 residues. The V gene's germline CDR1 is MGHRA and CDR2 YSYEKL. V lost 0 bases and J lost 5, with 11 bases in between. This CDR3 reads CASSQDARDHQPQHF. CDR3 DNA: TGCGCCAGCAGCCAAGACGCCAGAGACCATCAGCCCCAGCATTTT.

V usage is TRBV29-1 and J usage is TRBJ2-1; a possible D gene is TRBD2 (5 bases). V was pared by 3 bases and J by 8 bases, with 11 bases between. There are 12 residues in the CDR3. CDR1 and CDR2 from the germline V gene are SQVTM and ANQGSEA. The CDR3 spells CSVEEERDEQFF. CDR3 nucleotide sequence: TGCAGCGTTGAGGAGGAACGGGATGAGCAGTTCTTC.

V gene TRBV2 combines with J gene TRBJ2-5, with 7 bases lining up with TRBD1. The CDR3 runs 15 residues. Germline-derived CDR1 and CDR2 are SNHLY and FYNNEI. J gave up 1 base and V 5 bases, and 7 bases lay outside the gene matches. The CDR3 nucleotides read TGTGCCAGCAGTCGGGACAGCATTTTCCAAGAGACCCAGTACTTC. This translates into CASSRDSIFQETQYF.

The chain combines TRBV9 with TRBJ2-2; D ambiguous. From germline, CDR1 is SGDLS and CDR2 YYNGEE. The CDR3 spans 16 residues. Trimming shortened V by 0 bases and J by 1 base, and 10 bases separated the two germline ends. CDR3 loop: CASSVGGSGNTGELFF. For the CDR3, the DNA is TGTGCCAGCAGCGTAGGGGGATCCGGGAACACCGGGGAGCTGTTTTTT.

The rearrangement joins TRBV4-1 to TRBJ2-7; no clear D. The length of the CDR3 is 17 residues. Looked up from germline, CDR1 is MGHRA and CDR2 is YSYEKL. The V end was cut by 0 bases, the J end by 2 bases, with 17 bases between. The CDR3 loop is CASSQDLVEPMTYEQYF. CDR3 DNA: TGCGCCAGCAGCCAAGATTTGGTGGAACCGATGACCTACGAGCAGTACTTC.

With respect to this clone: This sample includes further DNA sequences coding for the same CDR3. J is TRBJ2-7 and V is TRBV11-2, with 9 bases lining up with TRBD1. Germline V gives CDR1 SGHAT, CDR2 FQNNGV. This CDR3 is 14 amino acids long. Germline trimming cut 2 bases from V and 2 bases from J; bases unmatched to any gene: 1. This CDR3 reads CASSLRDRAYEQYF. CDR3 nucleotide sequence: TGTGCCAGCAGCTTACGGGACAGGGCCTACGAGCAGTACTTC.

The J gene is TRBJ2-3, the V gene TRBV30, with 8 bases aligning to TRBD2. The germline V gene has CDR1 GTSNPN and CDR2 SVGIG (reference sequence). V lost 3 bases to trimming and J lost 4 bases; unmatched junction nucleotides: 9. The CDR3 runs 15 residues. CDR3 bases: TGTGCCTGGAGCGGGGGGAGCGGGGGCGCAGATACGCAGTATTTT. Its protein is CAWSGGSGGADTQYF.

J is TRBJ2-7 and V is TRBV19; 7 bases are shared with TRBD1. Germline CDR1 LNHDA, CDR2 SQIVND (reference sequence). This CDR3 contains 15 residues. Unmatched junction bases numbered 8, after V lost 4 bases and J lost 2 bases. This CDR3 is CASSSRAGGTYEQYF. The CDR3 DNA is TGTGCCAGTAGTAGCCGGGCAGGGGGTACCTACGAGCAGTACTTC.

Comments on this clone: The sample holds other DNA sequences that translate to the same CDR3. The CDR3 spells CASSIAGAGNTIYF. CDR3 sequence (DNA): TGTGCCAGTAGTATCGCGGGAGCGGGAAACACCATATATTTT. The rearrangement joins TRBV19 to TRBJ1-3, with D unresolved. Trimming removed 3 bases at V and 4 bases at J, with 10 bases between. The CDR3 is 14 amino acids. Per germline, CDR1 LNHDA and CDR2 SQIVND (reference sequence). The complete variable domain, with remaining parts taken from reference TRBV19 and TRBJ1-3, reads DGGITQSPKYLFRKEGQNVTLSCEQNLNHDAMYWYRQDPGQGLRLIYYSQIVNDFQKGDIAEGYSVSREKKESFPLTVTSAQKNPTAFYLCASSIAGAGNTIYFGEGSWLTVV.

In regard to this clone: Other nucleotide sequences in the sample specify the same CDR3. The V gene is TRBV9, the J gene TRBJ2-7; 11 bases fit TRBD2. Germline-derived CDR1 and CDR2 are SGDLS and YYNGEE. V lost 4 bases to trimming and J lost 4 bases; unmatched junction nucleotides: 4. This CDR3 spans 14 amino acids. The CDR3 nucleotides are TGTGCCAGCAGCTTCGGGACTAGCGGATACGAGCAGTACTTC. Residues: CASSFGTSGYEQYF.

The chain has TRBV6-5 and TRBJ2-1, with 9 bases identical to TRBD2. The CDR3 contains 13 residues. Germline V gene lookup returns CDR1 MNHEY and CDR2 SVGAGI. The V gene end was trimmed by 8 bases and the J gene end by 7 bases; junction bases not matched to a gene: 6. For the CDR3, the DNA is TGTGCCAGCGGGAGTCTAGCGGGAAATGAGCAGTTCTTC. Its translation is CASGSLAGNEQFF.

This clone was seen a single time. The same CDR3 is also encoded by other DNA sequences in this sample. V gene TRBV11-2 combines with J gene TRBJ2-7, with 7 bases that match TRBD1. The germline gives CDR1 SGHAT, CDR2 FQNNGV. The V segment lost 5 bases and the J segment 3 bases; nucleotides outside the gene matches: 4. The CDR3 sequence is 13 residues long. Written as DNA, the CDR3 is TGTGCCAGCAGCCTGGGACAGCTCTACGAGCAGTACTTC. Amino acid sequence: CASSLGQLYEQYF.

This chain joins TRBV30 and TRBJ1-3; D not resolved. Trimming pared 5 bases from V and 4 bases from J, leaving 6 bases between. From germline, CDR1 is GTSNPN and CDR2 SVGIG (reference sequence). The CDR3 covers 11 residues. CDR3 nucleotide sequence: TGTGCCTGGGGGTTCGGAAACACCATATATTTT. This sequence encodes CAWGFGNTIYF.

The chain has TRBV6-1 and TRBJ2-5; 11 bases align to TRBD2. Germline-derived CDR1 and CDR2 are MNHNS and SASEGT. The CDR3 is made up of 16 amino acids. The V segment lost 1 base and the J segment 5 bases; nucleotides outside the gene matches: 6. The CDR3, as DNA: TGTGCCAGCAGTGAAGGCCTAGCGGGAGGTATCGAGACCCAGTACTTC. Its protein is CASSEGLAGGIETQYF.

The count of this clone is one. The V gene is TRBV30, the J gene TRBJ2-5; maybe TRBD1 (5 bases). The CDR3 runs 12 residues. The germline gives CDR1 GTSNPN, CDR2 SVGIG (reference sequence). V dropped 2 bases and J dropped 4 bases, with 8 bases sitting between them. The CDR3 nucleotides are TGTGCCTGGAGTCAGGGATCAGAGACCCAGTACTTC. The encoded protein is CAWSQGSETQYF.

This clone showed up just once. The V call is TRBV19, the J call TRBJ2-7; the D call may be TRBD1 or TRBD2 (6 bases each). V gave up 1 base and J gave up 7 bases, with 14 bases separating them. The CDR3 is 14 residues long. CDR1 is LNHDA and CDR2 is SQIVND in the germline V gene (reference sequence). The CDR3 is CASSIVSGASEQYF. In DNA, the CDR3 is TGTGCCAGTAGTATAGTATCGGGGGCGAGTGAGCAGTACTTC.

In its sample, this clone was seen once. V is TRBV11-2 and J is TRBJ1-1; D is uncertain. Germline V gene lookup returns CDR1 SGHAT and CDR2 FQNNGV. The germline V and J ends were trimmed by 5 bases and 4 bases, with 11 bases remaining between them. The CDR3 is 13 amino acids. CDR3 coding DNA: TGTGCCAGCAGCCCGGACGCTATCACTGAAGCTTTCTTT. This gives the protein CASSPDAITEAFF.

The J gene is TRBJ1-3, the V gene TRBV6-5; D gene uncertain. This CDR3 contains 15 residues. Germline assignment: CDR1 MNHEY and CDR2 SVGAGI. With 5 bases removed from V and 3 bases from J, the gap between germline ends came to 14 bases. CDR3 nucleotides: TGTGCCAGCAGTCTAGTAGGAACAGTTGGAAACACCATATATTTT. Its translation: CASSLVGTVGNTIYF.

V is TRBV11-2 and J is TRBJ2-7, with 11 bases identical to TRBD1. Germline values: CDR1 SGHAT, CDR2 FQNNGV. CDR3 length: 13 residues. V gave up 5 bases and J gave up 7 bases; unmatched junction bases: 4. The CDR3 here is CASSAGTGGEQYF. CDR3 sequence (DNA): TGTGCCAGCAGCGCCGGGACAGGGGGTGAGCAGTACTTC.

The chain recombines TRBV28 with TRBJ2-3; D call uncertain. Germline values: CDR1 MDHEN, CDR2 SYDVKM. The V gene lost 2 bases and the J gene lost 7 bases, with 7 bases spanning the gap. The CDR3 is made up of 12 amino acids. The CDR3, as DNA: TGTGCCAGCAGTTTAATCGCAAATACGCAGTATTTT. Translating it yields CASSLIANTQYF.

CDR3 bases: TGTGCCAGCAGCCCCCCTCGGGGGGCGGGAGTAACGGACGAGCAGTACTTC. This translates into CASSPPRGAGVTDEQYF. The genes are TRBV7-9 and TRBJ2-7, with D possibly matching TRBD2 (7 bases). The CDR3 runs to 17 residues. Trimming shortened V by 5 bases and J by 5 bases, and 25 bases separated the two germline ends. Germline values: CDR1 SEHNR, CDR2 FQNEAQ (reference sequence). The full variable domain, in which reference TRBV7-9 and TRBJ2-7 provide the parts outside the CDR3, is DTGVSQNPRHKITKRGQNVTFRCDPISEHNRLYWYRQTLGQGPEFLTYFQNEAQLEKSRLLSDRFSAERPKGSFSTLEIQRTEQGDSAMYLCASSPPRGAGVTDEQYFGPGTRLTVT.